The present T cell receptor (beta chain) was sequenced within a study of CD8+ T cells in alopecia areata. Extracted RNA was reverse transcribed into cDNA, the sequencing template. TCRdb's table, derived via immunoSEQ multiplex PCR, lists solely in-frame clones and lacks some. The repertoire holds approximately 140,000 clones, with approximately 50% as singletons. This clone was seen more than once but under ten times. The CDR3 sequence is 14 residues long. J lost 9 bases, V lost 4 bases, and 13 bases had no gene match. Germline-derived CDR1 and CDR2 are SQVTM and ANQGSEA. The sequence came from a human donor with alopecia areata. Material for sequencing was CD4+ T cells sorted from blood. The chain employs TRBV29-1 and TRBJ2-5, with 8 bases fitting TRBD1. Written as DNA, the CDR3 is TGCAGCGTTGGGACAGGGTCTTTAAAGCGGGCCCAGTACTTC. Protein: CSVGTGSLKRAQYF.